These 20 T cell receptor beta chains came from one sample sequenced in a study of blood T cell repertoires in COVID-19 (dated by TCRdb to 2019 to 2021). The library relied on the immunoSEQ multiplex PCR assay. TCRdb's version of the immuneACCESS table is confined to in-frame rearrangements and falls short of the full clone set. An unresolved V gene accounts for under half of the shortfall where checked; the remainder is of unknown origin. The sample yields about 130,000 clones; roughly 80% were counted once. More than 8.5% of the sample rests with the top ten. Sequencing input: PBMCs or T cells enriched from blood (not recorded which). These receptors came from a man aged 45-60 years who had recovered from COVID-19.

The CDR3 region is CASSLGGGYTF. CDR3 nucleotides: TGCGCCAGCAGCTTAGGGGGAGGCTACACCTTC. The V gene is TRBV5-1, the J gene TRBJ1-2, with a possible D match to TRBD1 (6 bases). V was pared by 2 bases and J by 8 bases, with 7 bases between. CDR1 is SGHRS and CDR2 is YFSETQ in the germline V gene. The CDR3 has 11 residues.

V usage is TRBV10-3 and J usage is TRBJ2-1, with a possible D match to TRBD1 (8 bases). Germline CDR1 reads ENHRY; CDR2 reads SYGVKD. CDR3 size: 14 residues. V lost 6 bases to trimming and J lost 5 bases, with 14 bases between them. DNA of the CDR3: TGTGCCATCAGAACAGGGGGGGTTCACAATGAGCAGTTCTTC. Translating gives CAIRTGGVHNEQFF.

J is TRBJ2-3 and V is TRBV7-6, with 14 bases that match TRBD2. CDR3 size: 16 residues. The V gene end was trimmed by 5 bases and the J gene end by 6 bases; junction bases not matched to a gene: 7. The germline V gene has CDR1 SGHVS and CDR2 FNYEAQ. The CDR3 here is CASSLRLAGGPDTQYF. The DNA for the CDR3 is TGTGCCAGCAGCCTGCGACTAGCGGGGGGGCCGGATACGCAGTATTTT.

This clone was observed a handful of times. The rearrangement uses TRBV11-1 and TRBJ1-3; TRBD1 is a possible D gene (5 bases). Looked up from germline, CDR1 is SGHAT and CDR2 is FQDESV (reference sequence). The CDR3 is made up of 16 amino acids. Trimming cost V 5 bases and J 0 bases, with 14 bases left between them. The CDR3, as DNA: TGTGCCAGCAGCAACCCGCCGGGGGTCTCTGGAAACACCATATATTTT. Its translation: CASSNPPGVSGNTIYF.

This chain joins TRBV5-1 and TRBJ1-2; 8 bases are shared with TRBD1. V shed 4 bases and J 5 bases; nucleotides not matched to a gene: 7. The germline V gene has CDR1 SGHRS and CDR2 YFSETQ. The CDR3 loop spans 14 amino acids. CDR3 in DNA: TGCGCCAGCAGCGTCCAGGGGGCGTTGTATGGCTACACCTTC. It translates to CASSVQGALYGYTF.

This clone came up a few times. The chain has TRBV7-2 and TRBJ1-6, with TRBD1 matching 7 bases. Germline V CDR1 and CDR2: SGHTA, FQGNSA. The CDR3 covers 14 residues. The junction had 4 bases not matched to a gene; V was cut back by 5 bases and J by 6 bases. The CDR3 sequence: CASSPGQINSPLHF. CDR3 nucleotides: TGTGCCAGCAGCCCGGGACAGATTAATTCACCCCTCCACTTT.

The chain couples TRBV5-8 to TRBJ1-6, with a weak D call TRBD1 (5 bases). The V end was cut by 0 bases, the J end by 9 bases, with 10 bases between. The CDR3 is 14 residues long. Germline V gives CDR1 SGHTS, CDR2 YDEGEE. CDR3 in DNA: TGTGCCAGCAGCTTGGGGAGGGGTCTTTCACCCCTCCACTTT. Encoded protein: CASSLGRGLSPLHF. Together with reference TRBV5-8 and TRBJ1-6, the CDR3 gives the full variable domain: EAGVTQSPTHLIKTRGQQATLRCSPISGHTSVYWYQQALGLGLQFLLWYDEGEERNRGNFPPRFSGRQFPNYSSELNVNALELEDSALYLCASSLGRGLSPLHFGNGTRLTVT.

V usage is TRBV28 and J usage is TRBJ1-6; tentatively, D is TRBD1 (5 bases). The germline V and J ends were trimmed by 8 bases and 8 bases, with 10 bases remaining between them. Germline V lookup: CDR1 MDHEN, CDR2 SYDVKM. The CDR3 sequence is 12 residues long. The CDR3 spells CASGRAHSPLHF. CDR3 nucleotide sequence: TGTGCCAGCGGCAGGGCCCATTCACCCCTCCACTTT.

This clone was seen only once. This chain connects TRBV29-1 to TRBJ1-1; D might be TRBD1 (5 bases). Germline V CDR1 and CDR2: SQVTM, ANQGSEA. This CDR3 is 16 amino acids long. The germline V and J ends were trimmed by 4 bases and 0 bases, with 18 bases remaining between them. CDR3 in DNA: TGCAGCGTTGGAGGACACATACCTACTATGAACACTGAAGCTTTCTTT. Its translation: CSVGGHIPTMNTEAFF.

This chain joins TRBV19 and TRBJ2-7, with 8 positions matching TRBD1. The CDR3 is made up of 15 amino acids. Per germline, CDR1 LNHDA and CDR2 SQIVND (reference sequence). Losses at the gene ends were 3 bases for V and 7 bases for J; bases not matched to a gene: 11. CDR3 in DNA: TGTGCCAGTAGTATTGCCGGACAGGGTTTTTGGGAGCAGTACTTC. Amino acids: CASSIAGQGFWEQYF.

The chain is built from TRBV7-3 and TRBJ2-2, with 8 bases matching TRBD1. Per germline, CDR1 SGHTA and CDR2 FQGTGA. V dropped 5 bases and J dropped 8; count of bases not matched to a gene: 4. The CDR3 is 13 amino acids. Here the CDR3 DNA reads TGTGCCAGCAGCCGACAGGGGCTTGGGGAGCTGTTTTTT. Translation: CASSRQGLGELFF.

CDR3 amino acids: CASTSPGYEQYF. In DNA, the CDR3 is TGCGCCAGCACCTCCCCGGGTTACGAGCAGTACTTC. The chain joins TRBV5-1 to TRBJ2-7; no firm D call. Trimming took 6 bases from V and 4 from J, leaving 11 bases between them. The CDR3 consists of 12 residues. Germline V gene data show CDR1 as SGHRS and CDR2 as YFSETQ.

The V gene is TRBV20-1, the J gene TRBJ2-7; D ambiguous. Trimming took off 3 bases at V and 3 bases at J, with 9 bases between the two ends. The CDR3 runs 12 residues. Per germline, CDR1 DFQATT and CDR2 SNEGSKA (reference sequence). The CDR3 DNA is TGCAGTGCTAGTGCCCCCAACTACGAGCAGTACTTC. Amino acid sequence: CSASAPNYEQYF.

The CDR3 DNA reads as TGTGCCAGCTCACCACCGGTCCGGGAGGAGCTGTTTTTT. Its protein product is CASSPPVREELFF. The genes are TRBV18 and TRBJ2-2, with D possibly TRBD2 on 5 matching bases. V dropped 0 bases and J dropped 10 bases, with 9 bases sitting between them. CDR1 and CDR2 from the germline V gene are KGHSH and LQKENI. The CDR3 contains 13 residues. Full variable domain (rest looked up from reference TRBV18 and TRBJ2-2): NAGVMQNPRHLVRRRGQEARLRCSPMKGHSHVYWYRQLPEEGLKFMVYLQKENIIDESGMPKERFSAEFPKEGPSILRIQQVVRGDSAAYFCASSPPVREELFFGEGSRLTVL.

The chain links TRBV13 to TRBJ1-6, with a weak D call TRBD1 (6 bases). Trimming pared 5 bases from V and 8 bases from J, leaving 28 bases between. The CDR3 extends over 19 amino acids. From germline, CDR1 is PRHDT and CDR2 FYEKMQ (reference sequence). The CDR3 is CASSTTWGGKGVRYSPLHF. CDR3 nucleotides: TGTGCCAGCAGCACAACTTGGGGAGGGAAGGGGGTCCGATATTCACCCCTCCACTTT.

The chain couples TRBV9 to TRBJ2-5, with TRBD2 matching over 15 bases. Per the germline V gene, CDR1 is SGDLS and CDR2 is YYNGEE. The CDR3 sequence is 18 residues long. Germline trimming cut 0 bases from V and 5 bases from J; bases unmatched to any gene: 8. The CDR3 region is CASSVEDLGLAGGETQYF. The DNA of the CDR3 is TGTGCCAGCAGCGTAGAGGACCTGGGACTAGCGGGGGGCGAGACCCAGTACTTC. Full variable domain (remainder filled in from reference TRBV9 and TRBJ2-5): DSGVTQTPKHLITATGQRVTLRCSPRSGDLSVYWYQQSLDQGLQFLIQYYNGEERAKGNILERFSAQQFPDLHSELNLSSLELGDSALYFCASSVEDLGLAGGETQYFGPGTRLLVL.

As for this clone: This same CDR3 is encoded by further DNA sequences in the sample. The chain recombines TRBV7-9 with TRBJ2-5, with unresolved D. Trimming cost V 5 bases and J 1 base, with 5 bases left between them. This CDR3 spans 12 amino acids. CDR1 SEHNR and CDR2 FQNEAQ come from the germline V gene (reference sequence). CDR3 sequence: CASSPLQETQYF. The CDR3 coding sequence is TGTGCCAGCAGCCCCCTCCAAGAGACCCAGTACTTC.

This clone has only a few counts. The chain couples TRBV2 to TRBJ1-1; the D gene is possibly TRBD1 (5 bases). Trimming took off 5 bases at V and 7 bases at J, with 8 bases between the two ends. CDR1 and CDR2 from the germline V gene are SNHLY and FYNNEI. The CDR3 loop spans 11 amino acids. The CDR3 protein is CASSTDSEAFF. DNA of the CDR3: TGTGCCAGCAGTACCGACAGTGAAGCTTTCTTT.

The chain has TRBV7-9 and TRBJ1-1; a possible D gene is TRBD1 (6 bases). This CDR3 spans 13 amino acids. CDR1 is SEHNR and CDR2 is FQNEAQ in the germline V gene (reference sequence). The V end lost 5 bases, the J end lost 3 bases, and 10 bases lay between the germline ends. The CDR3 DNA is TGTGCCAGCAGCCCGCGGACAGACACTGAAGCTTTCTTT. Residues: CASSPRTDTEAFF.

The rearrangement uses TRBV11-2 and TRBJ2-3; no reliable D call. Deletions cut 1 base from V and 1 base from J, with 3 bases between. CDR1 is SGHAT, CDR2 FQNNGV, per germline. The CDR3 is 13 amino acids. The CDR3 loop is CASSLAGTDTQYF. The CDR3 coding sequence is TGTGCCAGCAGCTTAGCGGGCACAGATACGCAGTATTTT.